This TCR beta chain was identified during a study of control samples from healthy donors and cancer patients. TCRdb keeps only in-frame clones here, not all; method: immunoSEQ multiplex PCR. The table lists about 31,000 clones, roughly 94% of them singletons. The germline V gene encodes CDR1 MDHEN and CDR2 SYDVKM. The CDR3 has 16 residues. Trimming left V 3 bases short and J 4 bases short, with 19 bases between. The receptor's source is a man in his sixties in good health. The chain employs TRBV28 and TRBJ2-7; maybe TRBD2 (5 bases). The sample taken for sequencing was blood. The CDR3 is CASSLDASSGVYEQYF. The DNA of the CDR3 is TGTGCCAGCAGTTTGGACGCCTCGTCCGGGGTATACGAGCAGTACTTC.